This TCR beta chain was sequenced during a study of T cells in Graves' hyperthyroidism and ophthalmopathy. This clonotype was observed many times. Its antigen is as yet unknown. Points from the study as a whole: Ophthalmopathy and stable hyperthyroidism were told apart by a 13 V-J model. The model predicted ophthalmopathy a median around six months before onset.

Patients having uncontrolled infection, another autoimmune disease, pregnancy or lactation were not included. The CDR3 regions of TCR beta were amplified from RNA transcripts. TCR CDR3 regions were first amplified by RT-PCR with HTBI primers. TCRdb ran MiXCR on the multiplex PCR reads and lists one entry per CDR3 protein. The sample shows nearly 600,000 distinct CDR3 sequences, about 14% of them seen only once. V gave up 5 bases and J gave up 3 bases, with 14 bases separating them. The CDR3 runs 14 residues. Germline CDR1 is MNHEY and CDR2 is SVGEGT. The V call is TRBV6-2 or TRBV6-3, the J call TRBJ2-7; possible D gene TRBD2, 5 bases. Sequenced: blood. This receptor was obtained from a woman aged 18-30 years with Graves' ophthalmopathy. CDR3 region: CASSNDGVFYEQYF. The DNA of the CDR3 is TGTGCCAGCAGTAACGACGGGGTTTTCTACGAGCAGTACTTC.